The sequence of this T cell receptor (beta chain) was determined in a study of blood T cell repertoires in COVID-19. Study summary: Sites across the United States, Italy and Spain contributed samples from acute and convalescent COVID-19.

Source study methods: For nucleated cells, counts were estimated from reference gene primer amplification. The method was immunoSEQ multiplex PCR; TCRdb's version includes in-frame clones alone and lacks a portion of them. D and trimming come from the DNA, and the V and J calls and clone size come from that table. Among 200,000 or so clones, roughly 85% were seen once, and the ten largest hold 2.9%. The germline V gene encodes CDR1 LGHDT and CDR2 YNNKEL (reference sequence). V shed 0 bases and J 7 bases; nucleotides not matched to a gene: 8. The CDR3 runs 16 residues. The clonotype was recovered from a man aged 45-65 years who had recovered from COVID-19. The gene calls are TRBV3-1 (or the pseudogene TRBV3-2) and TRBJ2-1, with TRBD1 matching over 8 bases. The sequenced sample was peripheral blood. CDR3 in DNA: TGTGCCAGCAGCCAAGATCGCGGACAGGGTTGGAATGAGCAGTTCTTC. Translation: CASSQDRGQGWNEQFF.